A single sample is the source of the 8 T cell receptor beta chains below, sequenced in a study of CD8+CD57+ T cells in acquired aplastic anemia. Genomic DNA templated the TCR beta VDJ and CDR3 profiling. TCRdb independently ran MiXCR on the reads; one entry per CDR3 protein. The sample includes 400,000 to 450,000 distinct CDR3 sequences, around 68% seen only once; the top ten take around 4%. The sample was sorted CD4+, CD8+, or CD8+CD57+ T cells (not recorded which) from PBMCs. Every receptor here comes from a human donor in good health, serving as a control.

This clonotype was detected many times. J is TRBJ1-1 and V is TRBV30, with D possibly matching TRBD1 (6 bases). The CDR3 is 11 amino acids. Trimming removed 5 bases from V and 3 bases from J, with 7 bases in between. The germline V gene has CDR1 GTSNPN and CDR2 SVGIG (reference sequence). As DNA, the CDR3 is TGTGCCTGGGGACAGTACACTGAAGCTTTCTTT. Translated: CAWGQYTEAFF.

This clonotype appeared many times. V and J are TRBV9 and TRBJ1-1; D might be TRBD1 (6 bases). The CDR3 has 14 amino acids. Germline CDR1 reads SGDLS; CDR2 reads YYNGEE. The V and J ends lost 0 bases and 3 bases respectively, with 9 bases between them. The CDR3 here is CASSVDPGDTEAFF. CDR3 DNA sequence: TGTGCCAGCAGCGTAGATCCAGGGGACACTGAAGCTTTCTTT.

This clonotype was counted once. A junction end diverges from the germline sequence, so it may reflect a read error. V and J are TRBV7-6 and TRBJ1-6, with a tentative D call TRBD1 (6 bases). The CDR3 runs 14 residues. CDR1 and CDR2 from the germline V gene are SGHVS and FNYEAQ. The CDR3 DNA follows: TGTGCCAGCAGCTTAGCGCAGGGGAACATTCAGTACTTCTTT. Amino acids: CASSLAQGNIQYFF.

V gene TRBV19 combines with J gene TRBJ1-1, with 7 bases matching TRBD1. Germline CDR1 is LNHDA and CDR2 is SQIVND (reference sequence). Trimming removed 5 bases from V and 1 base from J; junction bases left unmatched: 7. CDR3 length: 15 amino acids. The CDR3: CASSAGGTANTEAFF. The CDR3 DNA reads TGTGCCAGTAGTGCCGGCGGGACAGCGAACACTGAAGCTTTCTTT. Using reference TRBV19 and TRBJ1-1 for the parts outside the CDR3, the full variable domain is DGGITQSPKYLFRKEGQNVTLSCEQNLNHDAMYWYRQDPGQGLRLIYYSQIVNDFQKGDIAEGYSVSREKKESFPLTVTSAQKNPTAFYLCASSAGGTANTEAFFGQGTRLTVV.

This chain joins TRBV12-3 or TRBV12-4 and TRBJ1-2, with D unclear. The CDR3 consists of 11 residues. Trimming shortened V by 11 bases and J by 4 bases, and 11 bases separated the two germline ends. The CDR3 protein is CAVRLAYGYTF. CDR3 nucleotides: TGTGCCGTAAGGTTGGCCTATGGCTACACCTTC.

This clonotype was seen just once. The genes are TRBV11-2 and TRBJ2-7, with D maybe TRBD1 (7 bases). The germline V gene has CDR1 SGHAT and CDR2 FQNNGV. Trimming pared 4 bases from V and 2 bases from J, leaving 12 bases between. The CDR3 spans 14 residues. CDR3 sequence reads: CASSSQGEAYEQYF. CDR3 sequence (DNA): TGTGCCAGCAGCTCTCAGGGGGAGGCCTACGAGCAGTACTTC.

In this sample, this clonotype turned up a few times. This chain connects TRBV12-3 or TRBV12-4 to TRBJ2-3; D assignment may be TRBD1 or TRBD2 (6 bases each). The CDR3 covers 14 residues. V was trimmed by 0 bases and J by 4 bases, leaving 8 bases between them. Here the CDR3 DNA reads TGTGCCAGCAGTTTAGCGGAGGGGGCAGATACGCAGTATTTT. Protein product: CASSLAEGADTQYF.

The chain links TRBV5-6 to TRBJ2-7; the D is unclear. V dropped 6 bases and J dropped 6 bases, with 13 bases sitting between them. CDR3 length: 12 residues. CDR1 and CDR2 (germline): SGHDT, YYEEEE. CDR3 loop: CASTGLAGEQYF. Here the CDR3 DNA reads TGTGCCAGCACAGGATTAGCAGGCGAGCAGTACTTC.